Below, 5 T cell receptor beta chains from the same sample are listed, as sequenced in a study of a mutant IDH1 vaccine in newly diagnosed glioma. Indicated time point: baseline, week 1 (first vaccination visit). Treatment specified: pre-vaccination baseline after standard-of-care therapy. Sequencing used immunoSEQ multiplex PCR; TCRdb keeps in-frame clones, though not all of them. The table records tens of thousands of clones, 80% to 90% of them present only once. Specimen: PBMCs, collected from a glioma patient treated with radiotherapy, temozolomide or both. The receptors shown here come from a man in his forties or fifties with glioma.

This CDR3 reads CASSTPGGSTEAFF. The CDR3 DNA is TGTGCCAGCAGTACCCCTGGGGGAAGCACTGAAGCTTTCTTT. This chain joins TRBV7-3 and TRBJ1-1; D is possibly TRBD1 (5 bases). Germline CDR1 SGHTA, CDR2 FQGTGA. This CDR3 is 14 amino acids long. V was clipped by 6 bases and J by 4 bases, with 15 bases between them.

This clone occurred a few times. J is TRBJ1-2 and V is TRBV29-1; D gene unclear. The CDR3 has 11 residues. Germline V gene data show CDR1 as SQVTM and CDR2 as ANQGSEA. V was shortened by 8 bases and J by 8 bases, with 15 bases between the two germline ends. The CDR3 loop is CSLRWEGGYTF. The CDR3 DNA reads TGCAGCCTTCGATGGGAGGGAGGCTACACCTTC.

This chain uses TRBV2 with TRBJ1-4; D is ambiguous. V lost 4 bases and J 5 bases, leaving 11 bases between the germline ends. The CDR3 consists of 14 residues. Germline CDR1 reads SNHLY; CDR2 reads FYNNEI. The CDR3, as DNA: TGTGCCAGCAGTGTCGTAGGCTCCAATGAAAAACTGTTTTTT. Its protein product is CASSVVGSNEKLFF.

This clone is medium-sized within its sample. V usage is TRBV7-2 and J usage is TRBJ2-7, with 8 bases fitting TRBD2. The CDR3 contains 16 residues. Germline CDR1 and CDR2: SGHTA and FQGNSA. J lost 2 bases, V lost 5 bases, and 11 bases had no gene match. The chain's CDR3 is CASSREGSGKTYEQYF. In DNA form, the CDR3 reads TGTGCCAGCAGCCGGGAGGGTAGCGGGAAAACCTACGAGCAGTACTTC.

This clone was picked up a small number of times. V usage is TRBV4-1 and J usage is TRBJ2-3, with D tentatively TRBD1 (5 bases). Germline V gives CDR1 MGHRA, CDR2 YSYEKL. This CDR3 is 16 amino acids long. V was cut by 4 bases and J by 2 bases, with 16 bases left in between. CDR3 coding DNA: TGCGCCAGCAGCCCCGGCCGGGTCAGGGACACAGATACGCAGTATTTT. Residues: CASSPGRVRDTDTQYF.